This TCR beta chain was observed in a study of cytomegalovirus exposure and HLA in healthy donors. Study context: Unique TCRs from HLA-typed donors, about 85 million of them, were held in an early data release. Study-level points and caveats: An analysis was carried out later, and it reportedly showed fewer N-insertions in an Asian-associated ancestry cluster than the roughly 700-donor mean.

The PCR ran on 60 Vbeta and 13 Jbeta primers. The data were produced by immunoSEQ multiplex PCR, yet TCRdb's version contains in-frame clones alone and is incomplete. The sample consists of 130,000 to 150,000 clones, about 80% of them appearing once. This CDR3 is 13 amino acids long. Germline CDR1 KGHSH, CDR2 LQKENI. V lost 3 bases, J lost 4 bases, and 9 bases lay in between. Of note for this clone: Antigen specificity is unknown.

This chain joins TRBV18 and TRBJ1-1; D remains ambiguous. The sample was PBMCs. The source of this sequence is a man aged 35 to 55 in good health and CMV-seropositive. For the CDR3, the DNA is TGTGCCAGCTCACCTAACGAGGGCACTGAAGCTTTCTTT. This gives the protein CASSPNEGTEAFF.